The entry below describes one T cell receptor (beta chain). The antigen is undetermined. The method was immunoSEQ multiplex PCR; TCRdb's version includes in-frame clones alone and lacks a portion of them. The sample records about 79,000 clones, 93% being singletons. Looked up from germline, CDR1 is SEHNR and CDR2 is FQNEAQ (reference sequence). Unmatched junction bases numbered 5, after V lost 5 bases and J lost 5 bases. CDR3 length: 16 residues. The data were taken from a study of cytomegalovirus exposure and HLA in healthy donors. Study information: A later analysis reported the 120 validation repertoires used the same platform as the roughly 670 first-cohort repertoires. Broader study findings: Most TCR sequences were seen very rarely across donors, but some public TCRs occurred in many. In vitro checks showed that a few CMV-associated chains really do target CMV antigens.

The donors were in the approximately 120-subject validation cohort; that cohort was separate from the approximately 670-subject first cohort. The genes are TRBV7-9 and TRBJ2-1; 14 bases map to TRBD2. Specimen: PBMCs. This TCR was recovered from a woman aged 25 to 39 in good health and CMV-seronegative. As DNA, the CDR3 is TGTGCCAGCAGCCGCCGACTAGCGGGAGGGAACAATGAGCAGTTCTTC. This gives the protein CASSRRLAGGNNEQFF.